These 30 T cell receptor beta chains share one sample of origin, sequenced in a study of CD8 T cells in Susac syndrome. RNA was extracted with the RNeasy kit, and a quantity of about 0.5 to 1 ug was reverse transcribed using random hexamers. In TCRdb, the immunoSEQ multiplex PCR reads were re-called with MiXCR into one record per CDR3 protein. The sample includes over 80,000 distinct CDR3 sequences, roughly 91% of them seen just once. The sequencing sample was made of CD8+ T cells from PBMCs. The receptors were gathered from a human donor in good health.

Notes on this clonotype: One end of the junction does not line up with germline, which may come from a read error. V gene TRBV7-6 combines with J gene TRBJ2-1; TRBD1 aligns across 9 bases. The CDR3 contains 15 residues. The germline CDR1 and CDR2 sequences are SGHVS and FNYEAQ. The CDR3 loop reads CASSLASGGTTGGIF. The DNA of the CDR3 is TGTGCCAGCAGCTTAGCCTCTGGGGGAACGACAGGGGGGATCTTC.

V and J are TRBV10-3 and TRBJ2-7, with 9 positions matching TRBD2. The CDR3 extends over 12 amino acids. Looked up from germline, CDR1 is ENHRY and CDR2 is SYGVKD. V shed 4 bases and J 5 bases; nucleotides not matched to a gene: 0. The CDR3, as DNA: TGTGCCATCAGTGTAGCGGGGGACGAGCAGTACTTC. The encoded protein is CAISVAGDEQYF.

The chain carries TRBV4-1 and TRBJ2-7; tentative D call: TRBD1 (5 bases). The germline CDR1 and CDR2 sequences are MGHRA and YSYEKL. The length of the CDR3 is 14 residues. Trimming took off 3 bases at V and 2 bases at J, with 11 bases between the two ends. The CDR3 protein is CASSHQGGPYEQYF. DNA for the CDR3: TGCGCCAGCAGCCATCAGGGCGGCCCCTACGAGCAGTACTTC.

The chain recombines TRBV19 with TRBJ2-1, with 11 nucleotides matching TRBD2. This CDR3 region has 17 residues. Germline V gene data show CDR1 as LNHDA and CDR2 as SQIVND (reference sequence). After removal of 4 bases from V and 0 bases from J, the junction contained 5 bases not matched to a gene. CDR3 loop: CASSNLAGGSSYNEQFF. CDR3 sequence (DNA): TGTGCCAGTAGTAATCTAGCGGGGGGCAGCTCCTACAATGAGCAGTTCTTC.

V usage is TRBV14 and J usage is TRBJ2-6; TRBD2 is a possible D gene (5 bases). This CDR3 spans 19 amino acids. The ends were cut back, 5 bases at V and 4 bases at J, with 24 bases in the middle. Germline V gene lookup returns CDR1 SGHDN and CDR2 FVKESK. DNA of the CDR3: TGTGCCAGCAGCGGGTCCACGAGGGCGCGTAATTCAGGGGCCAACGTCCTGACTTTC. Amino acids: CASSGSTRARNSGANVLTF.

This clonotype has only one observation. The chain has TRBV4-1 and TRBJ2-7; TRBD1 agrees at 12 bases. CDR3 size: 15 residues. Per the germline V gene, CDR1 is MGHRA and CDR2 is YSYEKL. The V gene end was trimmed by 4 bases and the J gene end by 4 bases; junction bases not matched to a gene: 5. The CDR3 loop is CASSRGTGGWYEQYF. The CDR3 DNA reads TGCGCCAGCAGCCGAGGGACAGGGGGCTGGTACGAGCAGTACTTC.

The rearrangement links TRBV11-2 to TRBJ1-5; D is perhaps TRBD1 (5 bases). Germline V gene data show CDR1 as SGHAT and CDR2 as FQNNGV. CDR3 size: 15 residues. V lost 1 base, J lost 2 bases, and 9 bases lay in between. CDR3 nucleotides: TGTGCCAGCAGCTTAGCGCCGGGGGGCAATCAGCCCCAGCATTTT. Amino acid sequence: CASSLAPGGNQPQHF. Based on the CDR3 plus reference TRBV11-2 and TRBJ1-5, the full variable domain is EAGVAQSPRYKIIEKRQSVAFWCNPISGHATLYWYQQILGQGPKLLIQFQNNGVVDDSQLPKDRFSAERLKGVDSTLKIQPAKLEDSAVYLCASSLAPGGNQPQHFGDGTRLSIL.

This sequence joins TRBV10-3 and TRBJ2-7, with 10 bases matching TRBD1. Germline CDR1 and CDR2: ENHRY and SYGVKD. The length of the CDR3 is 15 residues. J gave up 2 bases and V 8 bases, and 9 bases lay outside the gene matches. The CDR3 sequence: CAILDRDRGPYEQYF. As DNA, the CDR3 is TGTGCCATCCTTGACCGGGACAGGGGACCCTACGAGCAGTACTTC.

DNA of the CDR3: TGCGCCAGCAGCCATCAAACGAACACAGGGCGGTATCAGCCCCAGCATTTT. As protein: CASSHQTNTGRYQPQHF. This rearrangement joins TRBV4-1 to TRBJ1-5; TRBD1 is a possible D gene (6 bases). Looked up from germline, CDR1 is MGHRA and CDR2 is YSYEKL. The CDR3 length is 17 residues. V gave up 3 bases and J gave up 5 bases, with 20 bases separating them.

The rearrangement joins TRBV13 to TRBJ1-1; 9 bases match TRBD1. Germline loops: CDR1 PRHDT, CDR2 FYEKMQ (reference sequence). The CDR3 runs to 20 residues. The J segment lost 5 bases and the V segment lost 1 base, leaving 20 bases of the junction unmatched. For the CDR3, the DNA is TGTGCCAGCAGCTTAGCAGAGGACAGGGGTCTTAAAGGTTTACTGACTGAAGCTTTCTTT. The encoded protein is CASSLAEDRGLKGLLTEAFF.

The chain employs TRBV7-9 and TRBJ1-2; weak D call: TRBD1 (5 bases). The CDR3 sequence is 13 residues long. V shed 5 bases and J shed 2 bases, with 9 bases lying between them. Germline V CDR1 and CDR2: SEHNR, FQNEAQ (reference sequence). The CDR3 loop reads CASSQPGNYGYTF. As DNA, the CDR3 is TGTGCCAGCAGCCAACCAGGGAACTATGGCTACACCTTC.

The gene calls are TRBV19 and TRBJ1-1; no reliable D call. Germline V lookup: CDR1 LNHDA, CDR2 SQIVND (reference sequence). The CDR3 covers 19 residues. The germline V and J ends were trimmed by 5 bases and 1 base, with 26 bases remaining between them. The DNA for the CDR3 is TGTGCCAGTAGTTGGATCCTTCTAGAAAACGGCGTCGGGAACACTGAAGCTTTCTTT. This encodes CASSWILLENGVGNTEAFF.

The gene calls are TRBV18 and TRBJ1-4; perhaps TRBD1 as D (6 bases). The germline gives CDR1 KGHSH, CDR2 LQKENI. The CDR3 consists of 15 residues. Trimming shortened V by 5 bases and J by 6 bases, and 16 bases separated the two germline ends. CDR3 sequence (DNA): TGTGCCAGCTCATCTTGGCAGGGGCCGGATGAAAAACTGTTTTTT. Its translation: CASSSWQGPDEKLFF.

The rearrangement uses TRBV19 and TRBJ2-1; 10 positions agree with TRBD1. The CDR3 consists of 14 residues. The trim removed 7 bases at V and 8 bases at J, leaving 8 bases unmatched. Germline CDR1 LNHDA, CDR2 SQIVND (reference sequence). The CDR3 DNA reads TGTGCCAGTAACACCCGGGACAGGGGCTATGAGCAGTTCTTC. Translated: CASNTRDRGYEQFF.

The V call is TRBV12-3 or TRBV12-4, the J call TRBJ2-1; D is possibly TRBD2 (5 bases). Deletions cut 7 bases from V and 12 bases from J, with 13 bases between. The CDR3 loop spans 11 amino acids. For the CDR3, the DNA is TGTGCCAGCACTTCCGCCCGGGGGCAGTTCTTC. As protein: CASTSARGQFF.

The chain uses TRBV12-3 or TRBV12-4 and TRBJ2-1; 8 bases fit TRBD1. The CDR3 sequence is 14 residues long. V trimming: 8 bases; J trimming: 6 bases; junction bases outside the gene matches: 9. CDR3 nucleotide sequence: TGTGCCAGCCGGGTGACAGGGGTTCGCAATGAGCAGTTCTTC. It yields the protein CASRVTGVRNEQFF.

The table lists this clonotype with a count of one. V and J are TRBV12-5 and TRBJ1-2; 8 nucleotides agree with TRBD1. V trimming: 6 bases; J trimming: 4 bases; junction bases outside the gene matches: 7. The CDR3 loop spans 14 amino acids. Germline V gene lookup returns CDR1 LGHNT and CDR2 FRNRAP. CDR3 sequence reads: CASGPGGGGYGYTF. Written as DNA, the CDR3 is TGTGCTAGTGGCCCAGGGGGCGGTGGCTATGGCTACACCTTC.

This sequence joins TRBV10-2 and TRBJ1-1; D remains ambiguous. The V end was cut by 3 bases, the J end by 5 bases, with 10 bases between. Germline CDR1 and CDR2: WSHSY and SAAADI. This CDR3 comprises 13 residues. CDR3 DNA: TGCGCCAGCAGTGACCCCCCGGGGACTGAAGCTTTCTTT. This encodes CASSDPPGTEAFF.

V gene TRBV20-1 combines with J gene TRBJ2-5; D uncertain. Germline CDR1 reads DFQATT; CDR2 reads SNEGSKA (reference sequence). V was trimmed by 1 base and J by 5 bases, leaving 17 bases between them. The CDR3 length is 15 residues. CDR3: CSARGPPKVVETQYF. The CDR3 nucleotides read TGCAGTGCTAGAGGACCGCCTAAGGTGGTGGAGACCCAGTACTTC.

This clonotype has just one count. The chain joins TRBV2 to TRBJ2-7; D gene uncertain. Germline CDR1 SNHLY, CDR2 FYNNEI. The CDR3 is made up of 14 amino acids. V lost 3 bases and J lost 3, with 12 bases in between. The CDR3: CASSEGSKVYEQYF. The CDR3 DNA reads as TGTGCCAGCAGTGAGGGCAGCAAAGTCTACGAGCAGTACTTC.

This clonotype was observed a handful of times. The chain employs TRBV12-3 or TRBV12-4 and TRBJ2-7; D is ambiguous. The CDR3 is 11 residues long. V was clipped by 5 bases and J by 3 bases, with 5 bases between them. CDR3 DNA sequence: TGTGCCAGCAGTCCCGACTACGAGCAGTACTTC. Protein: CASSPDYEQYF.

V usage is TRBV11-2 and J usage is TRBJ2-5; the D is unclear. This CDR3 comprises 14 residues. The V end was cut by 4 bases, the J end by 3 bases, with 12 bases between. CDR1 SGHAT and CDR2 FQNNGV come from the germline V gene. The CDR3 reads CASSWSTAKETQYF. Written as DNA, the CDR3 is TGTGCCAGCAGCTGGAGCACGGCTAAAGAGACCCAGTACTTC. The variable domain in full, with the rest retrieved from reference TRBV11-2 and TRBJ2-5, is EAGVAQSPRYKIIEKRQSVAFWCNPISGHATLYWYQQILGQGPKLLIQFQNNGVVDDSQLPKDRFSAERLKGVDSTLKIQPAKLEDSAVYLCASSWSTAKETQYFGPGTRLLVL.

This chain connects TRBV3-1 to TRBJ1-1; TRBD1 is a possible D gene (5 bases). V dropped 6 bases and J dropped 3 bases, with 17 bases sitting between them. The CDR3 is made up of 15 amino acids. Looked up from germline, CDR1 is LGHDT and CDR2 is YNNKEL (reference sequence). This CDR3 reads CASSLYRRSDTEAFF. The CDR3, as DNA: TGTGCCAGCAGTCTTTACAGGAGGAGTGACACTGAAGCTTTCTTT.

The CDR3 spells CASSEGSDRAETQYF. DNA for the CDR3: TGTGCCAGCAGTGAAGGCTCGGACAGGGCTGAGACCCAGTACTTC. This chain joins TRBV2 and TRBJ2-5, with 8 positions matching TRBD1. The V segment lost 1 base and the J segment 5 bases; nucleotides outside the gene matches: 6. Per the germline V gene, CDR1 is SNHLY and CDR2 is FYNNEI. This CDR3 spans 15 amino acids.

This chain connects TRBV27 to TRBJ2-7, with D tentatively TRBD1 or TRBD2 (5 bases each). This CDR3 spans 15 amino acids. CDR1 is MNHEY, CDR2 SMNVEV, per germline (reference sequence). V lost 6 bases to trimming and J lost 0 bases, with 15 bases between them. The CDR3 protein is CASSPGAGSSYEQYF. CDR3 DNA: TGTGCCAGCAGCCCCGGGGCAGGGAGCTCCTACGAGCAGTACTTC.

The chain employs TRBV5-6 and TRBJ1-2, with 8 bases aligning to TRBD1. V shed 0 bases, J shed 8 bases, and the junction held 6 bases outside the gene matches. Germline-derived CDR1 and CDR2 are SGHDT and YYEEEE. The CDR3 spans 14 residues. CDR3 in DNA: TGTGCCAGCAGCTTGGAACAGGGGGTAGGGGGCTACACCTTC. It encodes CASSLEQGVGGYTF.

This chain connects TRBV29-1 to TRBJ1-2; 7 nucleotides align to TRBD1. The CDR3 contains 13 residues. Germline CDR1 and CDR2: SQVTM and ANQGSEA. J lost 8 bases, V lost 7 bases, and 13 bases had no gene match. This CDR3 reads CSALTGTFGGYTF. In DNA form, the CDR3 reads TGCAGCGCCCTGACAGGGACATTCGGAGGCTACACCTTC. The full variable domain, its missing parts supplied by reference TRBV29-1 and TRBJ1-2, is SAVISQKPSRDICQRGTSLTIQCQVDSQVTMMFWYRQQPGQSLTLIATANQGSEATYESGFVIDKFPISRPNLTFSTLTVSNMSPEDSSIYLCSALTGTFGGYTFGSGTRLTVV.

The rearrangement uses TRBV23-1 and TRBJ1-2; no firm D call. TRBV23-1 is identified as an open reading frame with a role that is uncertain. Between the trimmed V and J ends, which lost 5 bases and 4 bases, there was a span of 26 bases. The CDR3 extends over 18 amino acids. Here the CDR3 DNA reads TGCGCCAGCAGTTTAGGGAGTTTGGGGAAGGGAACCCGCTATGGCTACACCTTC. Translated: CASSLGSLGKGTRYGYTF.

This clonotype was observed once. The CDR3 DNA sequence: TGTGCCAGCAGCCCCAGGGGACAACCCTACGAGCAGTACTTC. Translation: CASSPRGQPYEQYF. The chain couples TRBV5-6 to TRBJ2-7; possible D gene TRBD1, 6 bases. CDR1 is SGHDT and CDR2 is YYEEEE in the germline V gene. The V end lost 4 bases, the J end lost 2 bases, and 13 bases lay between the germline ends. This CDR3 has 14 amino acids.

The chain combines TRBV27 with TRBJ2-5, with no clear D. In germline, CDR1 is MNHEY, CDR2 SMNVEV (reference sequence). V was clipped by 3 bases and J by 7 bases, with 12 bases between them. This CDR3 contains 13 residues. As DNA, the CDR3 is TGTGCCAGCAGTTTGAATACTTGGGGGACCCAGTACTTC. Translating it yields CASSLNTWGTQYF.